What follows are 21 T cell receptor beta chains derived from one specimen sequenced in a study of shared clonotypes between healthy human individuals. The protocol was immunoSEQ multiplex PCR, while the TCRdb copy is restricted to in-frame clones and leaves out a portion. The table includes around 510,000 clones, around 78% detected once. Sequencing was done on a sample of PBMCs. Every receptor here comes from a woman aged 40-49 years in good health. Some clones in this sample may be carry-over from other donors' samples.

This rearrangement joins TRBV7-9 to TRBJ2-1; 8 positions agree with TRBD2. V shed 7 bases, J shed 6 bases, and the junction held 11 bases outside the gene matches. Germline CDR1 is SEHNR and CDR2 is FQNEAQ (reference sequence). The CDR3 extends over 15 amino acids. CDR3 sequence: CASTDSGSIVNEQFF. The CDR3 nucleotides are TGTGCCAGCACCGACAGCGGGAGCATCGTCAATGAGCAGTTCTTC. The full variable domain, rest sourced from reference TRBV7-9 and TRBJ2-1, is DTGVSQNPRHKITKRGQNVTFRCDPISEHNRLYWYRQTLGQGPEFLTYFQNEAQLEKSRLLSDRFSAERPKGSFSTLEIQRTEQGDSAMYLCASTDSGSIVNEQFFGPGTRLTVL.

The chain couples TRBV21-1 to TRBJ2-3; the table names TRBD2, a call not compared with the DNA. TRBV21-1 represents a pseudogene. The CDR3 spans 10 residues. The CDR3 region is CASGRDTQYF. In DNA, the CDR3 is TGTGCCAGCGGGAGAGATACGCAGTATTTT.

There are a few counts of this clone. The V and J genes are TRBV11-2 and TRBJ1-5; D is undetermined. V gave up 1 base and J gave up 8 bases, with 9 bases separating them. CDR3 length equals 13 residues. Germline-derived CDR1 and CDR2 are SGHAT and FQNNGV. The CDR3 nucleotides are TGTGCCAGCAGCTTAGGTCCGGTTGAGCCCCAGCATTTT. Amino acids: CASSLGPVEPQHF.

In DNA form, the CDR3 reads TGTGCCAGCAGTTTCAGGGGTCCTCAGCCCCAGCATTTT. Translation gives CASSFRGPQPQHF. The chain couples TRBV27 to TRBJ1-5; possibly TRBD1 for D (6 bases). Germline CDR1 MNHEY, CDR2 SMNVEV (reference sequence). Trimming stripped 3 bases from V and 6 bases from J, with 9 bases between. The length of the CDR3 is 13 residues.

A single count supports this clone. The CDR3 loop is CRPRRETQYF. CDR3 bases: TGCAGGCCCAGGCGGGAGACCCAGTACTTC. This chain joins TRBV20-1 and TRBJ2-5; D gene uncertain. The CDR3 loop spans 10 amino acids. Germline V lookup: CDR1 DFQATT, CDR2 SNEGSKA (reference sequence).

This clone was recorded many times. The chain couples TRBV11-2 to TRBJ2-7; TRBD2 is a possible D gene (5 bases). This CDR3 is 15 amino acids long. Germline CDR1 SGHAT, CDR2 FQNNGV. V lost 0 bases, J lost 6 bases, and 15 bases lay in between. The CDR3 bases are TGTGCCAGCAGCTTAGATCCTGGGAGTTCTGTCGAGCAGTACTTC. Translating gives CASSLDPGSSVEQYF. The full variable domain, rest sourced from reference TRBV11-2 and TRBJ2-7, is EAGVAQSPRYKIIEKRQSVAFWCNPISGHATLYWYQQILGQGPKLLIQFQNNGVVDDSQLPKDRFSAERLKGVDSTLKIQPAKLEDSAVYLCASSLDPGSSVEQYFGPGTRLTVT.

This chain connects TRBV30 to TRBJ1-2; D is uncertain. The length of the CDR3 is 14 residues. Trimming took 6 bases from V and 5 from J, leaving 19 bases between them. Germline CDR1 GTSNPN, CDR2 SVGIG (reference sequence). CDR3: CACTLGQTAYGYTF. CDR3 sequence (DNA): TGTGCCTGTACTCTGGGTCAAACAGCTTATGGCTACACCTTC.

The rearrangement links TRBV5-4 to TRBJ2-5; 9 bases fit TRBD2. CDR3 length: 16 residues. Germline CDR1 SGHNT, CDR2 YYREEE (reference sequence). J was trimmed by 2 bases and V by 5 bases; bases with no gene match: 10. The CDR3 bases are TGTGCCAGCAGTATTACTGGCGGGAGGGGGCAAGAGACCCAGTACTTC. This codes for CASSITGGRGQETQYF.

The CDR3 loop is CASTTGTGTYEQYF. CDR3 DNA: TGTGCCAGTACGACCGGGACAGGGACTTACGAGCAGTACTTC. The chain recombines TRBV19 with TRBJ2-7; 9 bases agree with TRBD1. Germline loops: CDR1 LNHDA, CDR2 SQIVND (reference sequence). With 7 bases clipped from V and 4 bases from J, the junction kept 8 bases outside the gene matches. This CDR3 comprises 14 residues.

The J gene is TRBJ2-3, the V gene TRBV19, with D perhaps matching TRBD1 (6 bases). Germline loops: CDR1 LNHDA, CDR2 SQIVND (reference sequence). V gave up 0 bases and J gave up 8 bases, with 18 bases separating them. This CDR3 has 16 residues. The CDR3 DNA is TGTGCCAGTAGTATAGATCGGACAGTCCTAGGGGGTACGCAGTATTTT. Translation gives CASSIDRTVLGGTQYF.

The chain couples TRBV27 to TRBJ1-2; 7 nucleotides match TRBD1. Trimming at V came to 6 bases and at J to 4 bases, leaving 5 bases not matched to a gene. The CDR3 loop spans 13 amino acids. Germline values: CDR1 MNHEY, CDR2 SMNVEV (reference sequence). The CDR3 DNA sequence: TGTGCCAGCAGCCGCGACAGGGCCTATGGCTACACCTTC. It is translated as CASSRDRAYGYTF.

This clone was counted only a few times. The genes are TRBV25-1 and TRBJ1-2; no firm D call. CDR1 and CDR2 (germline): MGHDK, SYGVNS. The CDR3 has 14 residues. V shed 3 bases and J shed 3 bases, with 11 bases lying between them. The CDR3 region is CASSDLVRDYGYTF. The DNA of the CDR3 is TGTGCCAGCAGTGACCTCGTCAGAGACTATGGCTACACCTTC.

Here the CDR3 reads CASSSGTSTRYKQYF. The DNA for the CDR3 is TGTGCCAGCAGCTCCGGGACTAGCACTCGCTACAAGCAGTACTTC. The rearrangement uses TRBV6-1 and TRBJ2-5, with TRBD2 matching over 9 bases. The length of the CDR3 is 15 residues. Per the germline V gene, CDR1 is MNHNS and CDR2 is SASEGT. Unmatched junction bases numbered 16, after V lost 6 bases and J lost 11 bases.

The chain uses TRBV5-1 and TRBJ1-2; D call uncertain. V lost 4 bases and J 4 bases, leaving 17 bases between the germline ends. Per germline, CDR1 SGHRS and CDR2 YFSETQ. This CDR3 contains 15 residues. The CDR3 sequence: CASSPNGLAGYGYTF. The CDR3 DNA is TGCGCCAGCAGCCCTAACGGACTGGCCGGCTATGGCTACACCTTC.

The chain uses TRBV7-2 and TRBJ1-2, with D hard to call. In germline, CDR1 is SGHTA, CDR2 FQGNSA. Trimming took off 5 bases at V and 7 bases at J, with 20 bases between the two ends. There are 15 residues in the CDR3. The CDR3, as DNA: TGTGCCAGCAGCCCCCCGGGCCCGGTTCCAAGTGGCTACACCTTC. Protein product: CASSPPGPVPSGYTF.

This chain joins TRBV29-1 and TRBJ2-7, with D possibly matching TRBD1 (6 bases). In germline, CDR1 is SQVTM, CDR2 ANQGSEA. Trimming pared 1 base from V and 4 bases from J, leaving 14 bases between. This CDR3 spans 14 amino acids. Here the CDR3 reads CSVEGPGDPYEQYF. The CDR3 DNA is TGCAGCGTTGAAGGACCAGGGGATCCTTACGAGCAGTACTTC.

This clone has a handful of counts. The V and J genes are TRBV30 and TRBJ1-6, with a tentative D call TRBD1 (5 bases). There are 13 residues in the CDR3. V lost 1 base and J 6 bases, leaving 7 bases between the germline ends. Germline CDR1 GTSNPN, CDR2 SVGIG (reference sequence). CDR3 DNA: TGTGCCTGGAGTGGACAGATTAATTCACCCCTCCACTTT. Protein: CAWSGQINSPLHF.

The chain recombines TRBV19 with TRBJ2-2; the match to TRBD2 covers 11 bases. With 5 bases clipped from V and 13 bases from J, the junction kept 3 bases outside the gene matches. Per the germline V gene, CDR1 is LNHDA and CDR2 is SQIVND (reference sequence). CDR3 size: 12 residues. The chain's CDR3 is CASSHGLAGLFF. CDR3 in DNA: TGTGCCAGTAGTCACGGACTAGCGGGGCTGTTTTTT.

To note about this clone: With a far larger clone one base away, a read error is the likely cause. The chain has TRBV18 and TRBJ1-1; 9 bases line up with TRBD1. CDR1 KGHSH and CDR2 LQKENI come from the germline V gene. This CDR3 has 13 amino acids. CDR3 in amino acids: CAGSSGQGTEAFF. For the CDR3, the DNA is TGTGCCGGCTCATCCGGACAGGGGACTGAAGCTTTCTTT.

A single count supports this clone. The chain carries TRBV19 and TRBJ1-4; weak D call: TRBD1 (5 bases). The V gene lost 8 bases and the J gene lost 1 base, with 11 bases spanning the gap. The CDR3 loop spans 14 amino acids. Germline CDR1 reads LNHDA; CDR2 reads SQIVND (reference sequence). CDR3 sequence: CASRQGRTNEKLFF. The CDR3 DNA follows: TGTGCCAGTCGCCAGGGCAGAACTAATGAAAAACTGTTTTTT.

A single count supports this clone. The rearrangement joins TRBV7-9 to TRBJ2-7, with a weak D call TRBD1 (6 bases). V was cut by 5 bases and J by 0 bases, with 11 bases left in between. The CDR3 consists of 14 residues. In germline, CDR1 is SEHNR, CDR2 FQNEAQ (reference sequence). In DNA, the CDR3 is TGTGCCAGCAGCACGAGGGACAACTCCTACGAGCAGTACTTC. As protein: CASSTRDNSYEQYF.